What follows are 27 T cell receptor beta chains derived from one specimen sequenced in a study of blood T cells in healthy people across ages. The second PCR ran roughly 6 to 11 cycles with a sample-barcoded 5' primer and J-beta primers. Using its own MiXCR run on the 5' RACE reads, TCRdb lists one record per CDR3 protein. The sample includes 700,000 or so distinct CDR3 sequences, about 20% of them seen just once. What was sequenced was blood. These receptors came from a man aged 65 to 85 in good health.

The chain carries TRBV29-1 and TRBJ2-5; D not certain. The CDR3 consists of 12 residues. Germline values: CDR1 SQVTM, CDR2 ANQGSEA. Trimming shortened V by 5 bases and J by 2 bases, and 9 bases separated the two germline ends. The CDR3 bases are TGCAGCGTTTTGGGATTACAAGAGACCCAGTACTTC. It is translated as CSVLGLQETQYF.

The rearrangement uses TRBV6-4 and TRBJ2-3, with D unresolved. This CDR3 has 14 residues. Germline CDR1 is MRHNA and CDR2 is SNTAGT. V lost 0 bases, J lost 3 bases, and 7 bases lay in between. The CDR3 is CASSDSAFTDTQYF. Written as DNA, the CDR3 is TGTGCCAGCAGTGACTCGGCGTTTACAGATACGCAGTATTTT.

This clonotype appeared a few times. The rearrangement links TRBV3-1 to TRBJ2-1; the match to TRBD2 covers 7 bases. In germline, CDR1 is LGHDT, CDR2 YNNKEL (reference sequence). J was trimmed by 3 bases and V by 0 bases; bases with no gene match: 8. This CDR3 has 17 residues. The CDR3 reads CASSQEPSGGVYNEQFF. CDR3 in DNA: TGTGCCAGCAGCCAAGAGCCTAGCGGAGGGGTCTACAATGAGCAGTTCTTC.

This clonotype was seen many times. The V call is TRBV10-3, the J call TRBJ1-2; maybe TRBD1 (5 bases). This CDR3 has 12 residues. V lost 4 bases to trimming and J lost 4 bases, with 7 bases between them. Germline CDR1 ENHRY, CDR2 SYGVKD. This CDR3 reads CAISGGSYGYTF. In nucleotides, the CDR3 is TGTGCCATCAGTGGGGGGTCCTATGGCTACACCTTC.

For this clonotype: A junction boundary mismatches the germline segment, possibly from a read error. V usage is TRBV7-9 and J usage is TRBJ2-5; D not resolved. The germline gives CDR1 SEHNR, CDR2 FQNEAQ (reference sequence). The CDR3 length is 10 residues. The CDR3 region is CASSPPFEFF. The CDR3 region has the DNA TGTGCCAGCAGCCCTCCCTTTGAGTTCTTC. The variable domain in full, completed from reference TRBV7-9 and TRBJ2-5, reads DTGVSQNPRHKITKRGQNVTFRCDPISEHNRLYWYRQTLGQGPEFLTYFQNEAQLEKSRLLSDRFSAERPKGSFSTLEIQRTEQGDSAMYLCASSPPFEFFGPGTRLLVL.

The sample holds a few counts of this clonotype. J is TRBJ1-1 and V is TRBV10-3; D might be TRBD1 (5 bases). V was cut by 2 bases and J by 7 bases, with 14 bases left in between. This CDR3 spans 14 amino acids. The germline CDR1 and CDR2 sequences are ENHRY and SYGVKD. The CDR3 bases are TGTGCCATCAGTGAGCCAGGGTTATCGGGTGAAGCTTTCTTT. Translating gives CAISEPGLSGEAFF.

The chain carries TRBV20-1 and TRBJ2-5; D is ambiguous. The germline CDR1 and CDR2 sequences are DFQATT and SNEGSKA (reference sequence). V lost 0 bases to trimming and J lost 5 bases, with 4 bases between them. This CDR3 is 11 amino acids long. The CDR3 sequence is CSARDFETQYF. In DNA, the CDR3 is TGCAGTGCTAGAGATTTCGAGACCCAGTACTTC.

This clonotype was seen at least ten times. This rearrangement joins TRBV12-3 or TRBV12-4 to TRBJ2-1; D is uncertain. Trimming took off 3 bases at V and 7 bases at J, with 4 bases between the two ends. The CDR3 length is 11 residues. The CDR3 nucleotides are TGTGCCAGCAGTTTCAGGAATGAGCAGTTCTTC. Translating it yields CASSFRNEQFF.

The chain couples TRBV19 to TRBJ2-1; D tentatively reads TRBD1 or TRBD2 (5 bases each). The V gene lost 6 bases and the J gene lost 2 bases, with 14 bases spanning the gap. Germline V gene lookup returns CDR1 LNHDA and CDR2 SQIVND (reference sequence). This CDR3 is built from 15 residues. The CDR3 region is CASRPGTNAYNEQFF. CDR3 bases: TGTGCCAGTAGGCCCGGGACCAATGCCTACAATGAGCAGTTCTTC.

This clonotype came up a few times. The rearrangement uses TRBV7-2 and TRBJ2-5; D is unresolved. V was pared by 5 bases and J by 3 bases, with 10 bases between. CDR1 and CDR2 from the germline V gene are SGHTA and FQGNSA. The CDR3 runs to 13 residues. As DNA, the CDR3 is TGTGCCAGCAGCCCGCGTGGGGAAGAGACCCAGTACTTC. Translating it yields CASSPRGEETQYF. Full variable domain (outside the CDR3, taken from reference TRBV7-2 and TRBJ2-5): GAGVSQSPSNKVTEKGKDVELRCDPISGHTALYWYRQSLGQGLEFLIYFQGNSAPDKSGLPSDRFSAERTGGSVSTLTIQRTQQEDSAVYLCASSPRGEETQYFGPGTRLLVL.

V is TRBV20-1 and J is TRBJ2-7; no reliable D call. The DNA matches TRBJ2-1 better at its end, which makes the J call doubtful. This CDR3 has 11 residues. Germline V lookup: CDR1 DFQATT, CDR2 SNEGSKA (reference sequence). CDR3 residues: CSARDVVGQFF. The CDR3, as DNA: TGCAGTGCTAGAGATGTAGTGGGGCAGTTCTTC.

V and J are TRBV20-1 and TRBJ2-7; 7 bases are a match to TRBD2. Germline V gene lookup returns CDR1 DFQATT and CDR2 SNEGSKA (reference sequence). V shed 2 bases, J shed 0 bases, and the junction held 4 bases outside the gene matches. This CDR3 contains 14 residues. The chain's CDR3 is CSARSGLLSYEQYF. The DNA for the CDR3 is TGCAGTGCTAGATCGGGACTACTCTCCTACGAGCAGTACTTC.

This clonotype was picked up a small number of times. The V gene is TRBV3-1, the J gene TRBJ1-1; a weak D match, TRBD1 (5 bases). Germline V gene sequence: CDR1 LGHDT, CDR2 YNNKEL (reference sequence). Trimming pared 0 bases from V and 7 bases from J, leaving 12 bases between. This CDR3 is 14 amino acids long. DNA for the CDR3: TGTGCCAGCAGCCAAGACGCGGGGCGGCATGAAGCTTTCTTT. Residues: CASSQDAGRHEAFF.

The chain combines TRBV6-2 or TRBV6-3 with TRBJ2-5, with 8 bases lining up with TRBD2. The J call may not be correct, given that the DNA end is closer to TRBJ2-1. Germline lookup yields CDR1 MNHEY and CDR2 SVGEGT. The CDR3 is 15 residues long. CDR3 sequence: CASRRLGTSSNEQFF. CDR3 coding DNA: TGTGCCAGCAGGCGACTGGGGACTAGTTCCAATGAGCAGTTCTTC.

A remark on this clonotype: It is likely a read error, because the conserved phenylalanine at the end of the CDR3 is missing. V gene TRBV6-2 or TRBV6-3 combines with J gene TRBJ2-5; 7 nucleotides line up with TRBD2. The germline V gene has CDR1 MNHEY and CDR2 SVGEGT. The length of the CDR3 is 14 residues. Losses at the gene ends were 6 bases for V and 11 bases for J; bases not matched to a gene: 15. The chain's CDR3 is CASRPAGRGLEQYV. In nucleotides, the CDR3 is TGTGCCAGCAGACCCGCGGGGAGGGGACTGGAGCAGTACGTC.

This chain uses TRBV4-1 with TRBJ1-2; 10 bases fit TRBD1. Germline values: CDR1 MGHRA, CDR2 YSYEKL. The length of the CDR3 is 16 residues. V lost 0 bases, J lost 8 bases, and 9 bases stayed unmatched. The DNA of the CDR3 is TGCGCCAGCAGCCAAGATAGCCGACAGGGGGCGAGGGGCTACACCTTC. It translates to CASSQDSRQGARGYTF.

This clonotype turned up a few times. V and J are TRBV13 and TRBJ1-3, with TRBD1 identical over 8 bases. The CDR3 totals 15 residues. Unmatched junction bases numbered 8, after V lost 6 bases and J lost 4 bases. The V gene's germline CDR1 is PRHDT and CDR2 FYEKMQ (reference sequence). In DNA, the CDR3 is TGTGCCAGCAGTCGAGTGGGACAGGTGGGAAACACCATATATTTT. Protein: CASSRVGQVGNTIYF.

The CDR3 DNA is TGTGCCACCAGCTGGGGACATTACGAGCAGTACTTC. It codes for CATSWGHYEQYF. The chain is built from TRBV15 and TRBJ2-5, with D tentatively TRBD1 (6 bases). The DNA end is more similar to TRBJ2-7, so the J call may be wrong. The germline V gene has CDR1 LNHNV and CDR2 YYDKDF (reference sequence). This CDR3 is built from 12 residues.

With respect to this clonotype: A much larger clone differs by one base, so this may be a read error. The V call is TRBV28, the J call TRBJ1-1; D gene ambiguous. Trimming cost V 6 bases and J 4 bases, with 15 bases left between them. Germline lookup yields CDR1 MDHEN and CDR2 SYDVKM. The CDR3 sequence is 14 residues long. CDR3 DNA sequence: TGTGCCAGCAGGAAAAAGGGCATGAGCACTGAAGCTTTCTTT. Residues: CASRKKGMSTEAFF.

The chain has TRBV6-6 and TRBJ1-1; 7 bases are a match to TRBD1. CDR1 and CDR2 from the germline V gene are MNHNY and SVGAGI (reference sequence). The CDR3 contains 15 residues. V trimming: 9 bases; J trimming: 7 bases; junction bases outside the gene matches: 17. CDR3 in DNA: TGTGCCAGTGTACCAAGGGACAGCAGAACAGGTGAAGCTTTCTTT. Translated: CASVPRDSRTGEAFF.

A few counts support this clonotype. This sequence joins TRBV10-3 and TRBJ1-1, with D possibly matching TRBD1 (5 bases). Per germline, CDR1 ENHRY and CDR2 SYGVKD. Deletions cut 4 bases from V and 1 base from J, with 13 bases between. This CDR3 has 15 residues. The CDR3 DNA follows: TGTGCCATCAGTGTGGGGGGGGAGGCGAACACTGAAGCTTTCTTT. Its protein is CAISVGGEANTEAFF.

This clonotype was seen a handful of times. V is TRBV28 and J is TRBJ1-1; D call uncertain. V lost 7 bases to trimming and J lost 1 base, with 25 bases between them. The germline CDR1 and CDR2 sequences are MDHEN and SYDVKM. The CDR3 consists of 18 residues. The CDR3 region is CASTSNLFSGTKNTEAFF. CDR3 DNA: TGTGCCAGCACCTCGAACCTATTCAGCGGAACCAAGAACACTGAAGCTTTCTTT.

This clonotype was seen only a few times. The chain uses TRBV29-1 and TRBJ2-3, with 7 bases matching TRBD2. CDR1 SQVTM and CDR2 ANQGSEA come from the germline V gene. V shed 6 bases, J shed 2 bases, and the junction held 2 bases outside the gene matches. CDR3 length equals 12 residues. CDR3: CSVQRDTDTQYF. In DNA, the CDR3 is TGCAGCGTCCAGCGGGACACAGATACGCAGTATTTT.

This clonotype was seen a handful of times. This rearrangement joins TRBV29-1 to TRBJ1-4, with D hard to call. This CDR3 is built from 12 residues. Trimming took off 0 bases at V and 8 bases at J, with 7 bases between the two ends. Germline values: CDR1 SQVTM, CDR2 ANQGSEA. In nucleotides, the CDR3 is TGCAGCGTTGAAGATGGTGGGGAAAAACTGTTTTTT. It encodes CSVEDGGEKLFF.

The chain carries TRBV3-1 and TRBJ1-1; no clear D. Germline-derived CDR1 and CDR2 are LGHDT and YNNKEL (reference sequence). The CDR3 totals 16 residues. V was clipped by 0 bases and J by 4 bases, with 15 bases between them. CDR3 nucleotides: TGTGCCAGCAGCCAAGATCTGGTGGGCTCAGGCACTGAAGCTTTCTTT. This codes for CASSQDLVGSGTEAFF. The full variable domain, in which reference TRBV3-1 and TRBJ1-1 provide the parts outside the CDR3, is DTAVSQTPKYLVTQMGNDKSIKCEQNLGHDTMYWYKQDSKKFLKIMFSYNNKELIINETVPNRFSPKSPDKAHLNLHINSLELGDSAVYFCASSQDLVGSGTEAFFGQGTRLTVV.

The table lists this clonotype with a count of one. The J gene is TRBJ1-4, the V gene TRBV5-1; no clear D gene. The CDR3 loop spans 14 amino acids. CDR1 and CDR2 from the germline V gene are SGHRS and YFSETQ. V was shortened by 2 bases and J by 5 bases, with 10 bases between the two germline ends. Written as DNA, the CDR3 is TGCGCCAGCAGCTTAGACGCTCCGAATGAAAAACTGTTTTTT. This translates into CASSLDAPNEKLFF.

The chain employs TRBV12-3 or TRBV12-4 and TRBJ2-3; unclear D gene. The V end lost 8 bases, the J end lost 3 bases, and 12 bases lay between the germline ends. The length of the CDR3 is 13 residues. The CDR3 sequence: CASLPQLTDTQYF. The CDR3 DNA is TGTGCCAGCCTGCCCCAACTAACAGATACGCAGTATTTT.